This entry lists 5 T cell receptor beta chains sequenced from one sample in a study of cytomegalovirus exposure and HLA in healthy donors. The repertoire was sequenced with immunoSEQ multiplex PCR; TCRdb's copy has only in-frame clones and lacks some. Of approximately 98,000 clones listed, around 85% are singletons. Sequenced material: PBMCs. The receptors derive from a woman aged 18 to 35 in good health and CMV-seronegative.

The genes are TRBV6-5 and TRBJ1-6; no reliable D call. The CDR3 totals 12 residues. V was shortened by 0 bases and J by 9 bases, with 3 bases between the two germline ends. Germline values: CDR1 MNHEY, CDR2 SVGAGI. The CDR3 DNA sequence: TGTGCCAGCAGTTACTCGAGTTCACCCCTCCACTTT. The encoded protein is CASSYSSSPLHF.

V and J are TRBV7-2 and TRBJ2-3, with a weak D call TRBD2 (5 bases). CDR3 length: 15 residues. Germline V gene lookup returns CDR1 SGHTA and CDR2 FQGNSA. Trimming left V 2 bases short and J 2 bases short, with 11 bases between. In DNA, the CDR3 is TGTGCCAGCAGCTTACGGCGGGTTTCCACAGATACGCAGTATTTT. It specifies CASSLRRVSTDTQYF.

In DNA form, the CDR3 reads TGTGCCATCAGTGCAGCAACGGGACAGTATAACTATGGCTACACCTTC. This encodes CAISAATGQYNYGYTF. The chain uses TRBV10-3 and TRBJ1-2; TRBD1 matches 7 bases. Trimming cost V 4 bases and J 1 base; bases outside gene matches: 9. In germline, CDR1 is ENHRY, CDR2 SYGVKD. The CDR3 totals 16 residues.

The V gene is TRBV7-9, the J gene TRBJ1-6, with 7 bases that match TRBD1. Germline V CDR1 and CDR2: SEHNR, FQNEAQ (reference sequence). V dropped 1 base and J dropped 7; count of bases not matched to a gene: 13. This CDR3 has 18 residues. This CDR3 is CASSLVRIRGSWNSPLHF. CDR3 DNA: TGTGCCAGCAGCTTAGTAAGGATCAGGGGGTCGTGGAATTCACCCCTCCACTTT.

This clone was seen once. For the CDR3, the DNA is TGTGCCAGCAGCCAAGAGGTAGGCGTTTCGGGGGGCACCACTGAAGCTTTCTTT. Its translation: CASSQEVGVSGGTTEAFF. The V gene is TRBV4-2, the J gene TRBJ1-1; perhaps TRBD1 as D (6 bases). CDR3 size: 18 residues. Germline V gene data show CDR1 as LGHNA and CDR2 as YNFKEQ. V was shortened by 0 bases and J by 4 bases, with 21 bases between the two germline ends.